The 20 T cell receptor beta chains below all came from one sample that was sequenced in a study of CD8+ T cells in alopecia areata. Treatment described: oral pan-JAK inhibitor, 5-10 mg twice daily. Isolated RNA was reverse transcribed into cDNA used as the sequencing template. The table came from immunoSEQ multiplex PCR; TCRdb's copy has only in-frame clones and leaves some out. This sample has about 200,000 clones, with 58% found just once. Specimen: CD4+ T cells sorted from blood, collected at week 24, from a patient treated with tofacitinib. All receptors come from a human donor with alopecia areata.

The chain carries TRBV7-9 and TRBJ1-6; D may be TRBD1 (5 bases). CDR1 is SEHNR and CDR2 is FQNEAQ in the germline V gene (reference sequence). V lost 10 bases to trimming and J lost 11 bases, with 21 bases between them. The CDR3 spans 14 residues. The CDR3 spells CATALDRGRAPLHF. CDR3 DNA sequence: TGTGCCACCGCCTTAGACAGAGGCCGTGCACCCCTCCACTTT.

The rearrangement links TRBV5-1 to TRBJ2-2; 8 bases agree with TRBD1. V was pared by 7 bases and J by 3 bases, with 8 bases of the junction left unmatched. Germline CDR1 and CDR2: SGHRS and YFSETQ. The CDR3 loop spans 15 amino acids. The CDR3 coding sequence is TGCGCCAGCGGTCTAGACAGGGGCGACACCGGGGAGCTGTTTTTT. Its translation: CASGLDRGDTGELFF.

The V call is TRBV9, the J call TRBJ2-3; 11 nucleotides align to TRBD2. V lost 4 bases, J lost 2 bases, and 9 bases stayed unmatched. This CDR3 has 17 amino acids. From germline, CDR1 is SGDLS and CDR2 YYNGEE. CDR3 sequence: CASSSRVAGGTTDTQYF. The DNA of the CDR3 is TGTGCCAGCAGCTCGCGAGTAGCGGGGGGGACCACAGATACGCAGTATTTT.

The chain recombines TRBV15 with TRBJ1-2, with a tentative D call TRBD1 (6 bases). This CDR3 spans 12 amino acids. Per germline, CDR1 LNHNV and CDR2 YYDKDF (reference sequence). Between the trimmed V and J ends, which lost 1 base and 8 bases, there was a span of 8 bases. The CDR3 is CATSRVQGGYTF. In nucleotides, the CDR3 is TGTGCCACCAGCAGAGTGCAGGGGGGCTACACCTTC.

The gene calls are TRBV2 and TRBJ2-7; D is uncertain. The length of the CDR3 is 11 residues. Germline lookup yields CDR1 SNHLY and CDR2 FYNNEI. V was shortened by 3 bases and J by 4 bases, with 4 bases between the two germline ends. DNA of the CDR3: TGTGCCAGCAGTGAGACTTACGAGCAGTACTTC. It codes for CASSETYEQYF.

The V and J genes are TRBV18 and TRBJ2-3, with TRBD1 matching 10 bases. CDR1 and CDR2 (germline): KGHSH, LQKENI. The CDR3 spans 17 residues. J was trimmed by 4 bases and V by 4 bases; bases with no gene match: 11. The CDR3: CASSQTLRQGASDTQYF. The CDR3 nucleotides are TGTGCCAGCTCACAGACGCTAAGACAGGGGGCATCAGATACGCAGTATTTT.

This clone was detected once. This chain uses TRBV2 with TRBJ2-1; D ambiguous. The V end was cut by 6 bases, the J end by 6 bases, with 6 bases between. CDR3 length: 11 amino acids. Looked up from germline, CDR1 is SNHLY and CDR2 is FYNNEI. The chain's CDR3 is CASRESNEQFF. The DNA for the CDR3 is TGTGCCAGCAGAGAGAGCAATGAGCAGTTCTTC.

The genes are TRBV7-2 and TRBJ2-3, with D possibly called TRBD1 or TRBD2 (5 bases each). Between the trimmed V and J ends, which lost 4 bases and 6 bases, there was a span of 8 bases. The CDR3 loop spans 12 amino acids. Per the germline V gene, CDR1 is SGHTA and CDR2 is FQGNSA. CDR3 nucleotide sequence: TGTGCCAGCAGCTCATGGGGGGATACGCAGTATTTT. The encoded protein is CASSSWGDTQYF.

The chain is built from TRBV7-9 and TRBJ2-1, with a weak D call TRBD1 (5 bases). Germline CDR1 reads SEHNR; CDR2 reads FQNEAQ (reference sequence). V lost 6 bases and J 12 bases, leaving 15 bases between the germline ends. The CDR3 loop spans 12 amino acids. The chain's CDR3 is CASSLVGPGQFF. The CDR3 region has the DNA TGTGCCAGCAGTCTTGTGGGGCCCGGGCAGTTCTTC.

This clone was observed a single time. The chain employs TRBV7-3 and TRBJ2-3; 7 nucleotides align to TRBD1. V dropped 4 bases and J dropped 3; count of bases not matched to a gene: 16. Germline CDR1 SGHTA, CDR2 FQGTGA. The CDR3 length is 18 residues. CDR3 sequence (DNA): TGTGCCAGCAGCTCCCCCCAAGGGTTGCCAGGGGGAACAGATACGCAGTATTTT. Amino acids: CASSSPQGLPGGTDTQYF.

The J gene is TRBJ2-6, the V gene TRBV2; the D gene is possibly TRBD1 (6 bases). From germline, CDR1 is SNHLY and CDR2 FYNNEI. V was clipped by 4 bases and J by 0 bases, with 16 bases between them. The CDR3 consists of 18 residues. The CDR3 sequence is CASSVGGRRASGANVLTF. The CDR3 nucleotides are TGTGCCAGCAGTGTTGGGGGCCGCAGGGCCTCTGGGGCCAACGTCCTGACTTTC. The full variable domain, with the rest looked up from reference TRBV2 and TRBJ2-6, is EPEVTQTPSHQVTQMGQEVILRCVPISNHLYFYWYRQILGQKVEFLVSFYNNEISEKSEIFDDQFSVERPDGSNFTLKIRSTKLEDSAMYFCASSVGGRRASGANVLTFGAGSRLTVL.

The chain's CDR3 is CASSPRTGLSGNTIYF. The CDR3 nucleotides are TGTGCCAGCTCACCCCGGACAGGGCTTTCTGGAAACACCATATATTTT. The V gene is TRBV18, the J gene TRBJ1-3; TRBD1 matches 8 bases. The germline V gene has CDR1 KGHSH and CDR2 LQKENI. Trimming at V came to 3 bases and at J to 1 base, leaving 5 bases not matched to a gene. This CDR3 has 16 residues.

The rearrangement joins TRBV9 to TRBJ2-5, with D perhaps matching TRBD1 (5 bases). The germline V gene has CDR1 SGDLS and CDR2 YYNGEE. Deletions cut 0 bases from V and 1 base from J, with 10 bases between. The CDR3 is 15 residues long. The CDR3 DNA is TGTGCCAGCAGCGTAGCTACAAGGGGCCAAGAGACCCAGTACTTC. Amino acid sequence: CASSVATRGQETQYF. Variable domain in full (rest from reference TRBV9 and TRBJ2-5): DSGVTQTPKHLITATGQRVTLRCSPRSGDLSVYWYQQSLDQGLQFLIQYYNGEERAKGNILERFSAQQFPDLHSELNLSSLELGDSALYFCASSVATRGQETQYFGPGTRLLVL.

The chain's CDR3 is CASSVSRGQETQYF. CDR3 in DNA: TGTGCCAGCAGTGTTAGCAGGGGGCAAGAGACCCAGTACTTC. This chain connects TRBV2 to TRBJ2-5; the match to TRBD1 covers 7 bases. Unmatched junction bases numbered 4, after V lost 4 bases and J lost 2 bases. CDR1 and CDR2 (germline): SNHLY, FYNNEI. The CDR3 consists of 14 residues.

This chain uses TRBV5-1 with TRBJ1-1; weak D call: TRBD1 (6 bases). V lost 4 bases to trimming and J lost 5 bases, with 18 bases between them. The CDR3 consists of 15 residues. Germline V gene data show CDR1 as SGHRS and CDR2 as YFSETQ. In DNA, the CDR3 is TGCGCCAGCAGCCCGGGGCCGGGGGCAGGAACTGAAGCTTTCTTT. Protein product: CASSPGPGAGTEAFF.

V and J are TRBV7-3 and TRBJ2-5; D might be TRBD2 (6 bases). The V and J ends lost 0 bases and 1 base respectively, with 9 bases between them. The CDR3 runs to 15 residues. Germline loops: CDR1 SGHTA, CDR2 FQGTGA. CDR3 sequence reads: CASSLTGLPQETQYF. The CDR3 nucleotides read TGTGCCAGCAGCTTAACGGGACTGCCCCAAGAGACCCAGTACTTC.

This clone was counted between two and nine times. The sample has other DNA sequences that encode this CDR3 too. This chain connects TRBV29-1 to TRBJ2-7; 10 bases fit TRBD1. The length of the CDR3 is 12 residues. Trimming at V came to 7 bases and at J to 3 bases, leaving 3 bases not matched to a gene. Per germline, CDR1 SQVTM and CDR2 ANQGSEA. CDR3: CSGGQGVYEQYF. DNA for the CDR3: TGCAGCGGAGGACAGGGGGTCTACGAGCAGTACTTC.

The chain uses TRBV5-4 and TRBJ2-3; D not resolved. CDR1 and CDR2 from the germline V gene are SGHNT and YYREEE (reference sequence). Trimming removed 0 bases from V and 2 bases from J, with 10 bases in between. This CDR3 contains 15 residues. CDR3 amino acids: CASSLVGVHTDTQYF. Written as DNA, the CDR3 is TGTGCCAGCAGCTTGGTCGGTGTTCACACAGATACGCAGTATTTT.

This clone was picked up a small number of times. V gene TRBV28 combines with J gene TRBJ2-3; no firm D call. The CDR3 is 14 amino acids. V shed 2 bases and J shed 0 bases, with 6 bases lying between them. Per the germline V gene, CDR1 is MDHEN and CDR2 is SYDVKM. This CDR3 is CASSLRKSTDTQYF. The CDR3 bases are TGTGCCAGCAGTTTAAGGAAGAGCACAGATACGCAGTATTTT.

The chain couples TRBV25-1 to TRBJ2-1; D unresolved. In germline, CDR1 is MGHDK, CDR2 SYGVNS. Deletions cut 6 bases from V and 6 bases from J, with 9 bases between. This CDR3 is built from 12 residues. The CDR3 loop reads CASSVSGNEQFF. The CDR3 DNA sequence: TGTGCCAGCAGCGTCTCAGGCAATGAGCAGTTCTTC.